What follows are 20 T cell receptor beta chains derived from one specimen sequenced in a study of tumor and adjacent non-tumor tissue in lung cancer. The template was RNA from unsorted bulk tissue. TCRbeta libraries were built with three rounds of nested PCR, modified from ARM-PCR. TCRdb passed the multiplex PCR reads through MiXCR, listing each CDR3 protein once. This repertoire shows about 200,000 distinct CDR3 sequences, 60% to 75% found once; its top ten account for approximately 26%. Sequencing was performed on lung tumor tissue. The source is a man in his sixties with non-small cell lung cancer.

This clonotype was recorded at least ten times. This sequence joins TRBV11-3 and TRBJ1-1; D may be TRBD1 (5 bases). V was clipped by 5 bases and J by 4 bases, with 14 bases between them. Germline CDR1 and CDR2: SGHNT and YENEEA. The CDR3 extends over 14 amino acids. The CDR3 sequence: CASSRGWGSTEAFF. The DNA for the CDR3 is TGTGCCAGCAGCCGAGGATGGGGGAGCACTGAAGCTTTCTTT.

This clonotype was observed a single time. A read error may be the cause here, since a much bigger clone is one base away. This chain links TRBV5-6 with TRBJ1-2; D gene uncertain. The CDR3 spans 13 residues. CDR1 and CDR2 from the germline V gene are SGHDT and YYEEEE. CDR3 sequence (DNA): TGTGCCGGCAGCTTGGGGAGAGCCTATGGCTACACCTTC. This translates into CAGSLGRAYGYTF.

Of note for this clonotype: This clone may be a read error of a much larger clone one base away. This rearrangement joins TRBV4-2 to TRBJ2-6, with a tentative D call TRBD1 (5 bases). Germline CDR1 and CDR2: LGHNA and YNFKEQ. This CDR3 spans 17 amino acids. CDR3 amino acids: CASSQEGHTPGVNVLTF. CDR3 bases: TGTGCCAGCAGCCAAGAAGGACACACCCCTGGGGTCAACGTCCTGACTTTC.

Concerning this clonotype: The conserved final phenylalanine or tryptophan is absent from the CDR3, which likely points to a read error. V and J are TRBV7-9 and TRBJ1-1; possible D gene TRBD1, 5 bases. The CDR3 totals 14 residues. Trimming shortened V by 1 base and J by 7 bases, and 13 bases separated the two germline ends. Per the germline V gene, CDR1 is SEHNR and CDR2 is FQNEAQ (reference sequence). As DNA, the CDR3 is TGTGCCAGCAGCTTAGACCACGGGGGACTTGAAGCTTTCTCT. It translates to CASSLDHGGLEAFS.

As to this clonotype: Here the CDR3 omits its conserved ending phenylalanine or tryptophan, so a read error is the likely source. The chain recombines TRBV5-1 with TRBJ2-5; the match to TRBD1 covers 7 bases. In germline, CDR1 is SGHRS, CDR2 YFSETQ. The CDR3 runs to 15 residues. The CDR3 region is CASSLTGLDGETQYL. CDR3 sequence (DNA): TGCGCCAGCAGCCTGACAGGGCTTGATGGAGAGACTCAGTACCTC.

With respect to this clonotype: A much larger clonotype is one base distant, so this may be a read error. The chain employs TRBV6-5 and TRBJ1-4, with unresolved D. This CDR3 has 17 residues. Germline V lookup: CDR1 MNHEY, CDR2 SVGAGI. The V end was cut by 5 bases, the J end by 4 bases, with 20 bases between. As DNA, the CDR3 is TGTGCCAGCAGTAAGAGGGCGCCCGACTCAAATAATGAAAAACTGTTTTTT. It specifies CASSKRAPDSNNEKLFF.

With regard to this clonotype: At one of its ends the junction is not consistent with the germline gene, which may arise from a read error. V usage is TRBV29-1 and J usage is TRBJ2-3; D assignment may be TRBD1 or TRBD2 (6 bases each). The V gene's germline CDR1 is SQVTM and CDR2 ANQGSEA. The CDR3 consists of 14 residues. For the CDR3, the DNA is TGCACCGCTGAAGGGGGGCAGGGCACAGATACCCAGTATTTT. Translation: CTAEGGQGTDTQYF.

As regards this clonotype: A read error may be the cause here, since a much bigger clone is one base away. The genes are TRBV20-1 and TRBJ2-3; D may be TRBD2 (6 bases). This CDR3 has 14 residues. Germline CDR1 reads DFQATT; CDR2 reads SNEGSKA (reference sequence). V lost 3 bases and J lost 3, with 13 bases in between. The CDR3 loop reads CSASLGLTTDTQYF. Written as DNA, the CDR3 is TGCAGTGCTAGTCTAGGACTAACGACAGATACGCAGTATTTT.

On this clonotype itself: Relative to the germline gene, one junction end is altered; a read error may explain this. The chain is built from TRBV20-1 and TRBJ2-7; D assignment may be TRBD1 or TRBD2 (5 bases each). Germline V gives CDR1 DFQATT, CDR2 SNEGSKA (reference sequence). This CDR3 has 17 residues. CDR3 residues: CSDRPPPWVRDLHEQYF. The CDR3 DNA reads TGCAGTGATAGACCACCTCCCTGGGTCAGGGACCTCCACGAGCAGTACTTC.

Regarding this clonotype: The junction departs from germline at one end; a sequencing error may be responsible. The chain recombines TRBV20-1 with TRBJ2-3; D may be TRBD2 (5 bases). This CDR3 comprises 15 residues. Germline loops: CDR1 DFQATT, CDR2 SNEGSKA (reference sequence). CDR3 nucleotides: TGCCGTGCTAGAGAAGGGAGCGGACGGGCAGATATGCAGTATTTT. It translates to CRAREGSGRADMQYF.

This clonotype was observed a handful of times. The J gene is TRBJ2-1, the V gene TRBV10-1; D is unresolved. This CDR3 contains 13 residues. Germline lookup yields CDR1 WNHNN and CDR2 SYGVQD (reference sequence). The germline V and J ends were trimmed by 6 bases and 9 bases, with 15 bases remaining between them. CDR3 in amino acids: CASSKLRPGEQFF. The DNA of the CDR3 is TGCGCCAGCAGCAAATTGCGACCTGGTGAGCAGTTCTTC.

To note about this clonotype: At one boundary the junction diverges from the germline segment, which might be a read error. CDR3 amino acids: CVSSMMGQLNPEAFF. The CDR3 DNA follows: TGTGTCAGCAGCATGATGGGACAGCTGAACCCTGAAGCTTTCTTT. The genes are TRBV11-2 and TRBJ1-1; 7 bases are a match to TRBD1. The CDR3 is 15 amino acids. Germline V gene lookup returns CDR1 SGHAT and CDR2 FQNNGV.

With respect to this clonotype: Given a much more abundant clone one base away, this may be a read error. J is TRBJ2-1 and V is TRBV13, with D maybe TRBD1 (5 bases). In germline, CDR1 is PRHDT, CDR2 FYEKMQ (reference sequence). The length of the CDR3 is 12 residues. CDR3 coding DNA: TGTGCCATCAGCAGGGACTACAATGAGCAGTTCTTC. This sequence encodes CAISRDYNEQFF.

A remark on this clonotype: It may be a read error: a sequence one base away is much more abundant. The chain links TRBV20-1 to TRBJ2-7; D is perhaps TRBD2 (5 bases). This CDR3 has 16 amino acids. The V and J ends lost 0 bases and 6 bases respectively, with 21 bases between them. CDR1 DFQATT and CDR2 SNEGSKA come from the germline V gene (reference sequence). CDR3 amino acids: CSARDLRLVGDGEQYF. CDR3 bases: TGCAGTGCTAGAGATCTCCGGCTAGTGGGAGATGGCGAGCAGTACTTC.

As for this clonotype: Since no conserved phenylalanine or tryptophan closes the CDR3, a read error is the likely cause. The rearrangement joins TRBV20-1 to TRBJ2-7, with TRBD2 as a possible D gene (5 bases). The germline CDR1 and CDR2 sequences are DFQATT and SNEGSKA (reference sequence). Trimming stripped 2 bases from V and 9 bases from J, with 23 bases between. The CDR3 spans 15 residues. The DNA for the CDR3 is TGCAGTGCTAGAAGGTCCAGTGGGAGTCTGAACGTGCAGTACATC. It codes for CSARRSSGSLNVQYI.

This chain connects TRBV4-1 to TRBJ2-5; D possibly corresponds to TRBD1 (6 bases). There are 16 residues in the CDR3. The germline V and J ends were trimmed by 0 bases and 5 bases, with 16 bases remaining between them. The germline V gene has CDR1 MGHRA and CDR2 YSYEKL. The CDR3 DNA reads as TGCGCCAGCAGCCAAGATCTTTCGGCAGGGGTGGAGACCCAGTACTTC. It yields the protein CASSQDLSAGVETQYF.

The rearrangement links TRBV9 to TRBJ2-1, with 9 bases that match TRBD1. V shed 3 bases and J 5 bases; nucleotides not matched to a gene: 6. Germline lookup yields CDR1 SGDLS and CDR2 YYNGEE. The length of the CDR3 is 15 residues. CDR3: CASSGGTGRNNEQFF. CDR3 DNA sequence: TGTGCCAGCAGCGGGGGGACAGGGAGAAACAATGAGCAGTTCTTC.

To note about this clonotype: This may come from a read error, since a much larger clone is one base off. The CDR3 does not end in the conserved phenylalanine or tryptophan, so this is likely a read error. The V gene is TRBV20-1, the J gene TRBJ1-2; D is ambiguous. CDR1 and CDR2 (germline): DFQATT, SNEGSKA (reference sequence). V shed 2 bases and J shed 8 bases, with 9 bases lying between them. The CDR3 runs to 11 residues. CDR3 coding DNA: TGCAGTGCTAGATCCTCCTGGGGCTACACCATC. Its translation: CSARSSWGYTI.

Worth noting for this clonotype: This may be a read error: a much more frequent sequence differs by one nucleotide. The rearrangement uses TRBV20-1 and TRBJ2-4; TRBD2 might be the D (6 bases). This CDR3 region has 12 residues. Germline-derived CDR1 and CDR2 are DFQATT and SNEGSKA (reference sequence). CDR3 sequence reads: CSVRDGGDDRYF. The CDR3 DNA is TGCAGTGTTAGAGATGGAGGGGATGATCGGTACTTC.

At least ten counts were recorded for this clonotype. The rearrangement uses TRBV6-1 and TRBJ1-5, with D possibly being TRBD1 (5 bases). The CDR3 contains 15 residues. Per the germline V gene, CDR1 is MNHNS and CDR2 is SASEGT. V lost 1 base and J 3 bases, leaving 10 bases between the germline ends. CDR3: CASSEVGAPNQPQHF. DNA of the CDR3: TGTGCCAGCAGTGAAGTAGGGGCCCCCAATCAGCCCCAGCATTTT.